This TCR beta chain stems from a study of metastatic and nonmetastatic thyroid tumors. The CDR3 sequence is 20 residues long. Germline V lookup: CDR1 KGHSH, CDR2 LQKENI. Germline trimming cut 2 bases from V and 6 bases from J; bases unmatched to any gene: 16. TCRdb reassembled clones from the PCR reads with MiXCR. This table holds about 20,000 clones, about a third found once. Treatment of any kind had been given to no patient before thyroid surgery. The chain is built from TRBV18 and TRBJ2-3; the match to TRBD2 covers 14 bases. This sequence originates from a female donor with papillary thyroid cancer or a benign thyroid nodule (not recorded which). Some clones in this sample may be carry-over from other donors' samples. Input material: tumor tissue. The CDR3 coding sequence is TGTGCCAGCTCACCATACCAGAGCACGACTAGCGGGGGGGCCGGTGATACGCAGTATTTT. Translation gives CASSPYQSTTSGGAGDTQYF.